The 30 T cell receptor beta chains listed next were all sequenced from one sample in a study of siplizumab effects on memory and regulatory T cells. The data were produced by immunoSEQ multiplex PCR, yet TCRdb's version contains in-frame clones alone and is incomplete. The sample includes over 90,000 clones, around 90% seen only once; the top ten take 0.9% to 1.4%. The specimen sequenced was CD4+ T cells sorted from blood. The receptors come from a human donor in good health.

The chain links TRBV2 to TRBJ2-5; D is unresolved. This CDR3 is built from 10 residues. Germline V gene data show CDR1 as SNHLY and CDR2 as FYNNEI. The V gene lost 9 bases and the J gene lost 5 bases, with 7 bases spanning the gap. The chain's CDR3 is CARAQETQYF. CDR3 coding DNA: TGTGCCAGGGCCCAGGAGACCCAGTACTTC. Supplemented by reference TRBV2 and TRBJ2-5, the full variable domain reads EPEVTQTPSHQVTQMGQEVILRCVPISNHLYFYWYRQILGQKVEFLVSFYNNEISEKSEIFDDQFSVERPDGSNFTLKIRSTKLEDSAMYFCARAQETQYFGPGTRLLVL.

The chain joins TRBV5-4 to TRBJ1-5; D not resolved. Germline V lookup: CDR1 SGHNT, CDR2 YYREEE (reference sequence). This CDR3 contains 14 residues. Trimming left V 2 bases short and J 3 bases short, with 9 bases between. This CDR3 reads CASSLEGSNQPQHF. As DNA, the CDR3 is TGTGCCAGCAGCTTAGAGGGTTCCAATCAGCCCCAGCATTTT.

This CDR3 reads CASSQSKTGTGSPLHF. The CDR3 DNA reads as TGTGCCAGCAGCCAAAGTAAGACAGGGACGGGATCACCCCTCCACTTT. The chain links TRBV4-2 to TRBJ1-6, with 7 bases fitting TRBD1. Trimming cost V 2 bases and J 10 bases; bases outside gene matches: 11. There are 16 residues in the CDR3. Germline values: CDR1 LGHNA, CDR2 YNFKEQ.

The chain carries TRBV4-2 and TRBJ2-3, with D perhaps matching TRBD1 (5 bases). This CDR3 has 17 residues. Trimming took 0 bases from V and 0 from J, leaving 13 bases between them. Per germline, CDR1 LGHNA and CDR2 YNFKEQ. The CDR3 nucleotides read TGTGCCAGCAGCCAAGAATCGACAGTTAGGAGCACAGATACGCAGTATTTT. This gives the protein CASSQESTVRSTDTQYF.

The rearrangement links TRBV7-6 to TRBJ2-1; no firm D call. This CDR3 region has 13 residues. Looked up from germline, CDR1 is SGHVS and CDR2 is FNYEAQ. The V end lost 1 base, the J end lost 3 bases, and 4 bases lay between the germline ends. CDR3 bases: TGTGCCAGCAGCTTAGGTATCTACAATGAGCAGTTCTTC. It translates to CASSLGIYNEQFF. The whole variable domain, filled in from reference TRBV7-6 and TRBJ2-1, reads GAGVSQSPRYKVTKRGQDVALRCDPISGHVSLYWYRQALGQGPEFLTYFNYEAQQDKSGLPNDRFSAERPEGSISTLTIQRTEQRDSAMYRCASSLGIYNEQFFGPGTRLTVL.

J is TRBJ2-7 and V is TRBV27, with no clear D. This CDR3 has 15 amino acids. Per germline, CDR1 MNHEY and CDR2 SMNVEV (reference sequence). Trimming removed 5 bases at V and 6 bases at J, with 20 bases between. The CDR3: CASSQQQALLGEQYF. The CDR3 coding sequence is TGTGCCAGCAGTCAACAGCAGGCCCTACTCGGCGAGCAGTACTTC.

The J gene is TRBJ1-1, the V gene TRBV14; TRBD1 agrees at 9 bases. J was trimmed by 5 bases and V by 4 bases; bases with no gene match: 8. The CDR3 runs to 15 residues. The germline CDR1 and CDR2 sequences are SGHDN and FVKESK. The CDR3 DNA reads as TGTGCCAGCAGCCGTCGACAGGGGGGAGGGACTGAAGCTTTCTTT. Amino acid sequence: CASSRRQGGGTEAFF.

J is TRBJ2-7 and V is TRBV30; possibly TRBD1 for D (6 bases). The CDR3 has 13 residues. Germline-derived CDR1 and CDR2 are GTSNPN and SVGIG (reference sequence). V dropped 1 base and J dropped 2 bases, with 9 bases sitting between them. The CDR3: CAWSADRPYEQYF. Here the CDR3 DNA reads TGTGCCTGGAGTGCGGACAGACCCTACGAGCAGTACTTC.

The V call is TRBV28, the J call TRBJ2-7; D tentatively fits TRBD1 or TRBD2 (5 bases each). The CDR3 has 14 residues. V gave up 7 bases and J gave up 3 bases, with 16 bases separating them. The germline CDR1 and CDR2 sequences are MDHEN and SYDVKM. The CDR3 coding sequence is TGTGCCAGCAATAGACGGGACGGCATCTACGAGCAGTACTTC. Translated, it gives CASNRRDGIYEQYF.

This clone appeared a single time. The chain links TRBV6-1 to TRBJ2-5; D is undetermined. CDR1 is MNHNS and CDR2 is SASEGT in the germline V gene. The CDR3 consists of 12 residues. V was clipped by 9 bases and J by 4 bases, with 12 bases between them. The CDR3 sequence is CASRPEVETQYF. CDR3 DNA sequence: TGTGCCAGTCGTCCAGAGGTAGAGACCCAGTACTTC.

CDR3 in DNA: TGTGCCACACAGCGGGATCTCTACGAGCAGTACTTC. Its translation: CATQRDLYEQYF. The J gene is TRBJ2-7, the V gene TRBV28; 7 bases are a match to TRBD2. The junction had 6 bases not matched to a gene; V was cut back by 10 bases and J by 3 bases. CDR1 MDHEN and CDR2 SYDVKM come from the germline V gene. The CDR3 is made up of 12 amino acids. Filled out from reference TRBV28 and TRBJ2-7, the complete variable domain reads DVKVTQSSRYLVKRTGEKVFLECVQDMDHENMFWYRQDPGLGLRLIYFSYDVKMKEKGDIPEGYSVSREKKERFSLILESASTNQTSMYLCATQRDLYEQYFGPGTRLTVT.

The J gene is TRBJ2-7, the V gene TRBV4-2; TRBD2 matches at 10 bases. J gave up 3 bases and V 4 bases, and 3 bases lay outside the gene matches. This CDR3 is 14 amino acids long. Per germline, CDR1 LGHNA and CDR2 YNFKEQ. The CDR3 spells CASSRAGGHYEQYF. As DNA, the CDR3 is TGTGCCAGCAGCCGAGCGGGAGGGCACTACGAGCAGTACTTC.

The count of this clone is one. This CDR3 reads CASSRGLAGEVYNEQFF. DNA for the CDR3: TGTGCCAGCAGCCGAGGACTAGCGGGAGAGGTTTATAATGAGCAGTTCTTC. The rearrangement links TRBV4-2 to TRBJ2-1, with 13 bases aligning to TRBD2. J was trimmed by 7 bases and V by 4 bases; bases with no gene match: 10. The CDR3 has 17 residues. From germline, CDR1 is LGHNA and CDR2 YNFKEQ.

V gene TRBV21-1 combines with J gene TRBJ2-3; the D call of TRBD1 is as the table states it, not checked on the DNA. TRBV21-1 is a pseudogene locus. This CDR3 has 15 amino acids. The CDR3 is CDYTGQGTRGDTQYF. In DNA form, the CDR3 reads TGTGACTACACAGGACAGGGAACGAGGGGAGATACGCAGTATTTT.

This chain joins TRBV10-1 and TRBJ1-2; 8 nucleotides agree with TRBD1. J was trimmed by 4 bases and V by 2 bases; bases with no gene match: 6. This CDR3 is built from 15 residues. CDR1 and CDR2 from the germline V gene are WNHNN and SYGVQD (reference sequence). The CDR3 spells CASSEVTGGIYGYTF. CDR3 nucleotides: TGCGCCAGCAGTGAGGTAACAGGGGGGATCTATGGCTACACCTTC.

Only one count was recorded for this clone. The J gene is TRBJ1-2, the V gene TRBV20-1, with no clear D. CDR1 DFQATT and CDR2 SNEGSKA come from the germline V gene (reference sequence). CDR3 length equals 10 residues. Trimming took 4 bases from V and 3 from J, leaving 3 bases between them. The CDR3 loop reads CSAMDYGYTF. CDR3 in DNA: TGCAGTGCTATGGACTATGGCTACACCTTC.

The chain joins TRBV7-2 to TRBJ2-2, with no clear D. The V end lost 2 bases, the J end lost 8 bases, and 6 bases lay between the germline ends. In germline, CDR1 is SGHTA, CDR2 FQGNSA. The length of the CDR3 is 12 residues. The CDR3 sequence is CASSLFGGELFF. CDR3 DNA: TGTGCCAGCAGCTTATTTGGAGGGGAGCTGTTTTTT.

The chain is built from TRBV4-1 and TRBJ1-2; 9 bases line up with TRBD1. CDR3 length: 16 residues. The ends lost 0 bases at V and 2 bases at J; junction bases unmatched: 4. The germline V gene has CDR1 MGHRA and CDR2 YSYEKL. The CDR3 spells CASSQDRTGGNYGYTF. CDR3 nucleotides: TGCGCCAGCAGCCAAGATAGAACAGGGGGCAACTATGGCTACACCTTC.

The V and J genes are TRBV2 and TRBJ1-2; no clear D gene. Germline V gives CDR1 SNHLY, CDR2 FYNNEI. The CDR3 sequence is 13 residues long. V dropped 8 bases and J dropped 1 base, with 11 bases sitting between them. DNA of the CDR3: TGTGCCAGCGACCAGGCTTATAACTATGGCTACACCTTC. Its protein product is CASDQAYNYGYTF. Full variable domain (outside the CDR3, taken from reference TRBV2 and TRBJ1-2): EPEVTQTPSHQVTQMGQEVILRCVPISNHLYFYWYRQILGQKVEFLVSFYNNEISEKSEIFDDQFSVERPDGSNFTLKIRSTKLEDSAMYFCASDQAYNYGYTFGSGTRLTVV.

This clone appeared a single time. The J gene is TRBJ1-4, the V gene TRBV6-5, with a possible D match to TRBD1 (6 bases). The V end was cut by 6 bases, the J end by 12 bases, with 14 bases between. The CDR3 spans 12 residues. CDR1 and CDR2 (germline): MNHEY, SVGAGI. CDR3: CASRGTTQELFF. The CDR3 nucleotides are TGTGCCAGCAGAGGGACAACTCAGGAACTGTTTTTT.

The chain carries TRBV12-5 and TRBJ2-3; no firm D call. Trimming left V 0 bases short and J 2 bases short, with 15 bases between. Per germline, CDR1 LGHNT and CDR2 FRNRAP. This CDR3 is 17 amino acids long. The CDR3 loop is CASGLVRGDFSTDTQYF. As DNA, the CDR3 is TGTGCTAGTGGTTTGGTAAGAGGAGACTTTTCCACAGATACGCAGTATTTT.

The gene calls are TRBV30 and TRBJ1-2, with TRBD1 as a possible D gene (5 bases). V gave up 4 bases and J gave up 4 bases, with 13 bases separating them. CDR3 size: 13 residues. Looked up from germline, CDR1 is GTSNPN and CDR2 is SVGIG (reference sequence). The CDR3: CAWTPDRLYGYTF. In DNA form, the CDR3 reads TGTGCCTGGACCCCAGACAGACTCTATGGCTACACCTTC.

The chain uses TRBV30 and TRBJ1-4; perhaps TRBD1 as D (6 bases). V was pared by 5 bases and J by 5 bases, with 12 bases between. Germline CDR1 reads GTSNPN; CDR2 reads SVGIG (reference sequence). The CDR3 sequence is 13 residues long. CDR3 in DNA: TGTGCCTGGGATCGACAGGCGAATGAAAAACTGTTTTTT. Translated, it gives CAWDRQANEKLFF.

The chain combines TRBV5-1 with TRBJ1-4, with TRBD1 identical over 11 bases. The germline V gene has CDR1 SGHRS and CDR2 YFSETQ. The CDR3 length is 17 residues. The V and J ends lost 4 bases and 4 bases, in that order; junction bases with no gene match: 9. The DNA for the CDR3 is TGCGCCAGCAGCAAGGGACAGGGGGGCACAATTAATGAAAAACTGTTTTTT. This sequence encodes CASSKGQGGTINEKLFF.

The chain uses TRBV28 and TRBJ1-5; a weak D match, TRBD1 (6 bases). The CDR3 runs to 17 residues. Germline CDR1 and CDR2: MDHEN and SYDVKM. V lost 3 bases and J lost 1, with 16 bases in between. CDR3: CASSLIAYQGSNQPQHF. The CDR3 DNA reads TGTGCCAGCAGTTTGATAGCTTACCAGGGGAGCAATCAGCCCCAGCATTTT.

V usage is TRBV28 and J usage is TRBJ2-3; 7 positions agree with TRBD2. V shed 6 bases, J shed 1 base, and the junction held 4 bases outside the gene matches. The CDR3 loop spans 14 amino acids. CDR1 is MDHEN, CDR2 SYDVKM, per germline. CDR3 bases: TGTGCCAGCAGATTACGGGGGGGCACAGATACGCAGTATTTT. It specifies CASRLRGGTDTQYF.

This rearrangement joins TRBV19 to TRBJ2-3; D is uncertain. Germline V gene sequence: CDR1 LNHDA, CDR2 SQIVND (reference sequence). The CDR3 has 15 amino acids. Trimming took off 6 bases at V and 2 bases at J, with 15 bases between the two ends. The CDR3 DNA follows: TGTGCCAGTAGCCAGCCCCGACTTAACACAGATACGCAGTATTTT. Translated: CASSQPRLNTDTQYF.

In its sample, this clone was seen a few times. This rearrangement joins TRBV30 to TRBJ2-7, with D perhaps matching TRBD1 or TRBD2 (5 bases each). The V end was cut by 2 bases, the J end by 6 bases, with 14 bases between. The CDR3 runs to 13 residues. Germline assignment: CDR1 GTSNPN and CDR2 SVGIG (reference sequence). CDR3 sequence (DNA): TGTGCCTGGAGTTTCGGGGCGACCGGCGAGCAGTACTTC. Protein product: CAWSFGATGEQYF. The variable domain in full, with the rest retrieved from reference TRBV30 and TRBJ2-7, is SQTIHQWPATLVQPVGSPLSLECTVEGTSNPNLYWYRQAAGRGLQLLFYSVGIGQISSEVPQNLSASRPQDRQFILSSKKLLLSDSGFYLCAWSFGATGEQYFGPGTRLTVT.

The CDR3, as DNA: TGTGCCAGCACCCTAACTGGCACATATTTGAACACTGAAGCTTTCTTT. Translated: CASTLTGTYLNTEAFF. This chain joins TRBV28 and TRBJ1-1; D remains unclear. In germline, CDR1 is MDHEN, CDR2 SYDVKM. The CDR3 runs 16 residues. V lost 7 bases to trimming and J lost 0 bases, with 18 bases between them.

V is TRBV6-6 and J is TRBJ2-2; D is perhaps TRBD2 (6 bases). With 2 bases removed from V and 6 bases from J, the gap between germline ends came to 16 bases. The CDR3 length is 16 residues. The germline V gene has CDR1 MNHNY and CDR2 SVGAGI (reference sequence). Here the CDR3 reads CASSYGSGREAGELFF. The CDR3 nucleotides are TGTGCCAGCAGTTACGGTTCTGGCAGGGAGGCCGGGGAGCTGTTTTTT.